These 30 T cell receptor beta chains originate from one sample sequenced in a study of T cells in Graves' hyperthyroidism and ophthalmopathy. Amplification of TCR beta CDR3 regions was performed using RNA transcripts as template. TCR CDR3 underwent first-round RT-PCR with the HTBI primer set. TCRdb analysed the multiplex PCR reads with MiXCR anew, one entry per CDR3 protein. The data hold about 660,000 distinct CDR3 sequences, with about 45% observed a single time. What was sequenced was peripheral blood or thyroid tissue (not recorded which). Every receptor here comes from an adult man with Graves' disease, either hyperthyroidism or ophthalmopathy (not recorded which).

This clonotype was detected a few times. The chain has TRBV7-8 and TRBJ1-1; 9 nucleotides match TRBD1. The CDR3 consists of 15 residues. The germline CDR1 and CDR2 sequences are SGHVS and FQNEAQ. Losses at the gene ends were 4 bases for V and 6 bases for J; bases not matched to a gene: 9. CDR3 loop: CASSYTGTGIAEAFF. The CDR3 DNA reads TGTGCCAGCAGCTACACCGGGACAGGGATCGCTGAAGCTTTCTTT.

The J gene is TRBJ2-7, the V gene TRBV7-3; weak D call: TRBD2 (7 bases). Trimming removed 5 bases from V and 7 bases from J, with 21 bases in between. This CDR3 comprises 15 residues. CDR1 SGHTA and CDR2 FQGTGA come from the germline V gene. The DNA of the CDR3 is TGTGCCAGCAGCCTGGAACGGGGGGCGCCGGGGGAGCAGTACTTC. It codes for CASSLERGAPGEQYF.

This chain links TRBV19 with TRBJ1-2, with D possibly matching TRBD1 (5 bases). The germline CDR1 and CDR2 sequences are LNHDA and SQIVND (reference sequence). This CDR3 contains 14 residues. Trimming removed 9 bases at V and 4 bases at J, with 18 bases between. DNA for the CDR3: TGTGCCAGCAGTTCGCCTGACAGACTCTATGGCTACACCTTC. Its protein product is CASSSPDRLYGYTF.

A few counts support this clonotype. This chain uses TRBV29-1 with TRBJ2-2; TRBD1 aligns across 7 bases. J was trimmed by 4 bases and V by 3 bases; bases with no gene match: 2. The germline V gene has CDR1 SQVTM and CDR2 ANQGSEA. This CDR3 comprises 13 residues. CDR3 sequence reads: CSVDDRATGELFF. CDR3 DNA: TGCAGCGTTGATGACAGGGCCACCGGGGAGCTGTTTTTT.

This clonotype has more than one count but fewer than ten. The chain carries TRBV5-1 and TRBJ1-6; 7 nucleotides agree with TRBD1. Trimming cost V 5 bases and J 4 bases; bases outside gene matches: 6. The V gene's germline CDR1 is SGHRS and CDR2 YFSETQ. This CDR3 has 15 residues. CDR3 DNA sequence: TGCGCCAGCAGTTCCGACAGGGAATATAATTCACCCCTCCACTTT. Translating it yields CASSSDREYNSPLHF.

This clonotype was picked up many times. The limits of the CDR3 on the DNA are not certain, so only TCRdb's listed CDR3 is given. The V call is TRBV9, the J call TRBJ1-1; the D call in the table, TRBD1, was not verified against the DNA. The CDR3 spans 13 residues, counting both ends. Germline values: CDR1 SGDLS, CDR2 YYNGEE. CDR3 sequence reads: CASSSTLGGQAFF.

This clonotype showed up just a few times. The rearrangement links TRBV12-3 or TRBV12-4 to TRBJ1-2; 9 bases line up with TRBD1. J gave up 3 bases and V 6 bases, and 5 bases lay outside the gene matches. The CDR3 extends over 14 amino acids. The CDR3 DNA is TGTGCCAGCAGAAGGACAGGGGAGGACTATGGCTACACCTTC. It yields the protein CASRRTGEDYGYTF.

Points on this clonotype: As the CDR3 is not closed by the conserved phenylalanine or tryptophan, this likely results from a read error. This chain joins TRBV7-9 and TRBJ2-5; weak D call: TRBD1 (6 bases). Germline CDR1 SEHNR, CDR2 FQNEAQ (reference sequence). V lost 7 bases and J 1 base, leaving 10 bases between the germline ends. CDR3 length: 13 amino acids. Here the CDR3 reads CASTRTVQETQYL. Written as DNA, the CDR3 is TGTGCCAGCACTCGGACAGTCCAAGAGACCCAGTACCTC.

Regarding this clonotype: One end of the junction varies from germline; a read error may be responsible. The V and J genes are TRBV7-9 and TRBJ2-6, with TRBD2 as a possible D gene (6 bases). The CDR3 covers 15 residues. CDR1 and CDR2 (germline): SEHNR, FQNEAQ (reference sequence). The CDR3 reads CASSLATRRAYVLTF. In nucleotides, the CDR3 is TGTGCCAGCAGCTTAGCGACGAGGAGGGCCTACGTCCTGACTTTC.

The chain carries TRBV20-1 and TRBJ1-1; maybe TRBD1 (5 bases). The germline V gene encodes CDR1 DFQATT and CDR2 SNEGSKA (reference sequence). The CDR3 covers 13 residues. Trimming took off 5 bases at V and 10 bases at J, with 20 bases between the two ends. The CDR3 region is CSAAPDGAPGAFF. CDR3 sequence (DNA): TGCAGTGCTGCACCGGATGGGGCGCCGGGAGCTTTCTTT.

This clonotype came up a few times. The genes are TRBV20-1 and TRBJ2-7, with TRBD1 matching over 9 bases. From germline, CDR1 is DFQATT and CDR2 SNEGSKA (reference sequence). J lost 0 bases, V lost 2 bases, and 2 bases had no gene match. This CDR3 spans 14 amino acids. The CDR3 region is CSARWGQGSYEQYF. The CDR3 DNA reads as TGCAGTGCTAGATGGGGACAGGGCTCCTACGAGCAGTACTTC.

The chain links TRBV7-9 to TRBJ1-5; no definite D call. V dropped 5 bases and J dropped 0 bases, with 8 bases sitting between them. Germline V gene lookup returns CDR1 SEHNR and CDR2 FQNEAQ (reference sequence). CDR3 length: 14 amino acids. The CDR3 here is CASSQSGSNQPQHF. CDR3 nucleotides: TGTGCCAGCAGCCAGAGCGGTAGCAATCAGCCCCAGCATTTT.

In this sample, this clonotype turned up many times. CDR3 in DNA: TGCAGCGTTGAAGACGCCGAGAGCTCCTACGAGCAGTACTTC. It yields the protein CSVEDAESSYEQYF. V is TRBV29-1 and J is TRBJ2-7, with unresolved D. Germline V gives CDR1 SQVTM, CDR2 ANQGSEA. The CDR3 totals 14 residues. The germline V and J ends were trimmed by 0 bases and 0 bases, with 9 bases remaining between them.

About this clonotype: One junction end disagrees with the germline gene, perhaps due to a read error. This chain links TRBV10-3 with TRBJ1-1; TRBD1 agrees at 7 bases. The CDR3 has 13 residues. Germline CDR1 ENHRY, CDR2 SYGVKD. The CDR3 nucleotides are TGTGCCATCAGCGCGGACAGGAACATTGAAGCTTTCTTT. It encodes CAISADRNIEAFF.

About this clonotype itself: Just one base apart from a much larger clone, this may be a read error. V and J are TRBV7-2 and TRBJ1-6; no clear D gene. CDR1 is SGHTA and CDR2 is FQGNSA in the germline V gene. The CDR3 consists of 15 residues. The CDR3 region has the DNA TGTGCCAGCAGCTTAAACGGTTTCGATAATTCACCCCTCCGCTTT. Protein: CASSLNGFDNSPLRF. Based on the CDR3 plus reference TRBV7-2 and TRBJ1-6, the full variable domain is GAGVSQSPSNKVTEKGKDVELRCDPISGHTALYWYRQSLGQGLEFLIYFQGNSAPDKSGLPSDRFSAERTGGSVSTLTIQRTQQEDSAVYLCASSLNGFDNSPLRFGNGTRLTVT.

This sequence joins TRBV25-1 and TRBJ2-5; D may be TRBD1 or TRBD2 (6 bases each). V lost 6 bases and J 8 bases, leaving 22 bases between the germline ends. CDR1 and CDR2 from the germline V gene are MGHDK and SYGVNS. The CDR3 runs to 15 residues. CDR3: CASREGLGAWSTQYF. CDR3 coding DNA: TGTGCCAGCAGGGAGGGACTGGGGGCCTGGTCCACCCAGTACTTC.

This sequence joins TRBV15 and TRBJ2-5; the match to TRBD2 covers 7 bases. Germline CDR1 reads LNHNV; CDR2 reads YYDKDF (reference sequence). The trim removed 3 bases at V and 1 base at J, leaving 8 bases unmatched. The CDR3 has 16 amino acids. The CDR3 nucleotides are TGTGCCACCAGCAGTGAGCGGGGAACTGGCCAAGAGACCCAGTACTTC. It translates to CATSSERGTGQETQYF.

The table lists this clonotype with a few counts. This chain links TRBV9 with TRBJ2-5; 12 nucleotides match TRBD1. Looked up from germline, CDR1 is SGDLS and CDR2 is YYNGEE. The length of the CDR3 is 16 residues. Trimming took 0 bases from V and 4 from J; bases not matched to a gene: 4. CDR3 amino acids: CASSVGGQGAGETQYF. The CDR3 DNA reads as TGTGCCAGCAGCGTAGGGGGACAGGGGGCAGGAGAGACCCAGTACTTC.

The DNA of the CDR3 is TGCAGCGTTGAGGGAGGGGGTAAAGCTTTCTTT. Protein sequence: CSVEGGGKAFF. The rearrangement links TRBV29-1 to TRBJ1-1; TRBD1 might be the D (6 bases). This CDR3 has 11 amino acids. Per the germline V gene, CDR1 is SQVTM and CDR2 is ANQGSEA. V shed 3 bases and J shed 9 bases, with 11 bases lying between them.

The chain combines TRBV6-2 or TRBV6-3 with TRBJ2-7; D remains unclear. The germline V gene encodes CDR1 MNHEY and CDR2 SVGEGT. With 0 bases removed from V and 2 bases from J, the gap between germline ends came to 17 bases. There are 17 residues in the CDR3. This CDR3 is CASSYSSLRVLPYEQYF. The DNA of the CDR3 is TGTGCCAGCAGTTACTCAAGCCTCAGAGTACTACCCTACGAGCAGTACTTC.

The rearrangement joins TRBV29-1 to TRBJ1-1, with a weak D call TRBD1 (5 bases). The CDR3 is made up of 15 amino acids. The germline V gene has CDR1 SQVTM and CDR2 ANQGSEA. Between the trimmed V and J ends, which lost 2 bases and 3 bases, there was a span of 16 bases. DNA for the CDR3: TGCAGCGTTGAAAATCCGGGACGGGGCGACACTGAAGCTTTCTTT. Encoded protein: CSVENPGRGDTEAFF.

V usage is TRBV2 and J usage is TRBJ1-5; TRBD1 is a possible D gene (5 bases). The V gene's germline CDR1 is SNHLY and CDR2 FYNNEI. The CDR3 runs to 15 residues. Trimming shortened V by 2 bases and J by 3 bases, and 11 bases separated the two germline ends. Here the CDR3 reads CASSENRRFNQPQHF. The CDR3 region has the DNA TGTGCCAGCAGTGAAAACAGGAGATTCAATCAGCCCCAGCATTTT.

This clonotype came up many times. The chain employs TRBV12-3 or TRBV12-4 and TRBJ1-5; the match to TRBD1 covers 10 bases. The CDR3 runs 15 residues. V was pared by 5 bases and J by 5 bases, with 6 bases of the junction left unmatched. The CDR3 sequence is CASSAGQGQDQPQHF. DNA for the CDR3: TGTGCCAGCAGTGCGGGACAGGGGCAGGATCAGCCCCAGCATTTT.

In this sample, this clonotype turned up a few times. The rearrangement joins TRBV7-9 to TRBJ1-1; 11 bases agree with TRBD1. This CDR3 region has 14 residues. J lost 7 bases, V lost 6 bases, and 7 bases had no gene match. In germline, CDR1 is SEHNR, CDR2 FQNEAQ (reference sequence). CDR3 bases: TGTGCCAGCAGTCCAGGACAGGGGGCGAGTGAAGCTTTCTTT. This gives the protein CASSPGQGASEAFF.

V usage is TRBV19 and J usage is TRBJ1-1; no clear D. Germline V gene sequence: CDR1 LNHDA, CDR2 SQIVND (reference sequence). The CDR3 is 13 residues long. Deletions cut 6 bases from V and 4 bases from J, with 12 bases between. The DNA for the CDR3 is TGTGCCAGTAGCCCACGGGTAACCACTGAAGCTTTCTTT. As protein: CASSPRVTTEAFF.

The V and J genes are TRBV7-4 and TRBJ2-7; 8 bases line up with TRBD2. Germline CDR1 is SGHVT and CDR2 is SQSDAQ. This CDR3 comprises 15 residues. J was trimmed by 2 bases and V by 3 bases; bases with no gene match: 6. CDR3 region: CASSFEGLGPYEQYF. DNA for the CDR3: TGTGCCAGCAGCTTTGAGGGACTAGGTCCCTACGAGCAGTACTTC.

The chain employs TRBV7-8 and TRBJ1-2; D not resolved. The CDR3 consists of 15 residues. With 5 bases removed from V and 2 bases from J, the gap between germline ends came to 15 bases. Germline values: CDR1 SGHVS, CDR2 FQNEAQ. CDR3 region: CASSQDSGSNYGYTF. The DNA for the CDR3 is TGTGCCAGCAGCCAAGATTCCGGGAGCAACTATGGCTACACCTTC.

This clonotype was detected only a few times. The chain couples TRBV2 to TRBJ2-7, with D possibly called TRBD1 or TRBD2 (5 bases each). V was clipped by 2 bases and J by 2 bases, with 16 bases between them. The CDR3 has 16 residues. CDR1 SNHLY and CDR2 FYNNEI come from the germline V gene. The CDR3 is CASSETSEGLPYEQYF. The CDR3 region has the DNA TGTGCCAGCAGTGAAACAAGTGAGGGGCTACCCTACGAGCAGTACTTC.

The V gene is TRBV7-6, the J gene TRBJ2-5; perhaps TRBD2 as D (5 bases). Germline loops: CDR1 SGHVS, CDR2 FNYEAQ. The CDR3 is made up of 14 amino acids. The V end lost 5 bases, the J end lost 11 bases, and 21 bases lay between the germline ends. The CDR3 coding sequence is TGTGCCAGCAGCCTCGGACTGGTGGTCTACAAGCAGTACTTC. It translates to CASSLGLVVYKQYF.

J is TRBJ2-7 and V is TRBV5-6; tentative D call: TRBD1 (6 bases). Germline loops: CDR1 SGHDT, CDR2 YYEEEE. The CDR3 consists of 14 residues. V dropped 1 base and J dropped 2 bases, with 10 bases sitting between them. The CDR3 nucleotides are TGTGCCAGCAGCTTGAACAGGGAAACCTACGAGCAGTACTTC. As protein: CASSLNRETYEQYF.